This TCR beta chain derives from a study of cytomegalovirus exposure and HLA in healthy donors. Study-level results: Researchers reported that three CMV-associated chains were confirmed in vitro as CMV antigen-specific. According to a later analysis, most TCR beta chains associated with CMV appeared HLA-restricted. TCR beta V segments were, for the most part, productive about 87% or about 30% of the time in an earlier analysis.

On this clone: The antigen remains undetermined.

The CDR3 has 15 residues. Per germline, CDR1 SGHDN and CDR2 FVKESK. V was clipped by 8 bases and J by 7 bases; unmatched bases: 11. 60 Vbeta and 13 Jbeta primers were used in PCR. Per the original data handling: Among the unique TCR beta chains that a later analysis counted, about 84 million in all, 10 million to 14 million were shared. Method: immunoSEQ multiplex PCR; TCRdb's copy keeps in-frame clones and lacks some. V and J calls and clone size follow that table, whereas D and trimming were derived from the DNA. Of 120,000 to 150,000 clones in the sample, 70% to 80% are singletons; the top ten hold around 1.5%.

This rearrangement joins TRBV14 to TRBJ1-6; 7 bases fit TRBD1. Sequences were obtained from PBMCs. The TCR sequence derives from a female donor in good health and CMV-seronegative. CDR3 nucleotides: TGTGCCAGCGGGCCGGGAGGGACAGTAAATTCACCCCTCCACTTT. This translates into CASGPGGTVNSPLHF.